This section outlines one TCR beta chain sequence together with its context. Its antigen is as yet unknown. Data came from immunoSEQ multiplex PCR; TCRdb stores just in-frame clones and leaves some out. Of more than 100,000 clones detected, just under 95% appear once; the ten largest clones hold around 0.12%. The data were obtained in a study of graft-versus-host responses after intestinal transplantation. The wider study: Once they had received anti-thymocyte globulin induction, all recipients took tacrolimus and steroids for 2 to 4 years.

Study results and caveats: Allograft graft-versus-host to host-versus-graft clonal ratios ran high in patients with graft-donor T cell macrochimerism.

The CDR3 has 17 amino acids. The germline V gene encodes CDR1 SGHTS and CDR2 YDEGEE. V was cut by 4 bases and J by 1 base, with 17 bases left in between. The sequence derives from a human donor who received an intestinal transplant. V usage is TRBV5-8 and J usage is TRBJ2-2; D not resolved. Sample: unstimulated CD4+ T cells sorted from spleen or lymph node cells, taken before intestinal transplant. DNA of the CDR3: TGTGCCAGCAGCCCGGGTTACGGTTTTTGGAACACCGGGGAGCTGTTTTTT. Protein product: CASSPGYGFWNTGELFF.